These T cell receptor beta chains were read from a single sample in a study of CD8 T cells in ankylosing spondylitis. MiXCR was run by TCRdb on the 5' RACE reads, yielding one entry per CDR3 protein. The sample yields hundreds of thousands of distinct CDR3 sequences, 12% seen once. Material for sequencing was blood, either unsorted or a sorted T cell fraction (not recorded which). All receptors come from a male donor with ankylosing spondylitis. CDR3s include the opening cysteine and the closing phenylalanine or tryptophan. The order of the fields is D gene, clone size, V gene, J gene, CDR3 protein, CDR3 DNA. A D gene is named only where the DNA matches it firmly. Clone sizes are given selectively: once, few, many, or a class where the clone is expanded.

>.|.|TRBV11-3|TRBJ1-1
CASSPGGKDTEAFF
TGTGCCAGCAGCCCCGGCGGGAAGGACACTGAAGCTTTCTTT
>.|.|TRBV20-1|TRBJ1-5
CSARAPAKDQPQHF
TGCAGTGCCCGGGCCCCCGCCAAAGATCAGCCCCAGCATTTT
>.|few|TRBV3-1|TRBJ2-3
CASSRVSGGLTDTQYF
TGTGCCAGCAGCCGGGTCTCCGGGGGACTCACAGATACGCAGTATTTT
>.|.|TRBV20-1|TRBJ1-5
CSARGGHWGNQPQHF
TGCAGTGCTAGAGGGGGCCACTGGGGCAATCAGCCCCAGCATTTT
>.|.|TRBV20-1|TRBJ2-7
CSARGPLAQGSYEQYF
TGCAGTGCTAGAGGTCCTCTCGCGCAGGGCTCCTACGAGCAGTACTTC
>.|few|TRBV5-1|TRBJ1-2
CASSLDRAGGYTF
TGCGCCAGCAGCTTGGACAGGGCGGGCGGCTACACCTTC
>.|few|TRBV7-9|TRBJ1-5
CASSFINQPQHF
TGTGCCAGCAGCTTTATCAATCAGCCCCAGCATTTT
>TRBD1|many|TRBV12-3/TRBV12-4|TRBJ2-1
CASSHSGTGGLDEQFF
TGTGCCAGCAGTCACTCCGGGACAGGAGGGCTCGATGAGCAGTTCTTC
>TRBD2|.|TRBV11-2|TRBJ2-1
CASSDNFGTSGRTGNEHFF
TGTGCCAGCAGCGACAACTTTGGGACTAGCGGGAGGACCGGAAATGAGCACTTCTTC
>.|.|TRBV6-1|TRBJ1-4
CASSDRRATNEKLFF
TGTGCCAGCAGTGACAGGCGTGCAACTAATGAAAAACTGTTTTTT
>.|few|TRBV11-2|TRBJ1-1
CASSLEALLNTEAFF
TGTGCCAGCAGCTTAGAGGCCCTGCTGAACACTGAAGCTTTCTTT
>TRBD2|few|TRBV7-6|TRBJ2-5
CASSLGLAGAWKETQYF
TGTGCCAGCAGCTTAGGTCTAGCGGGAGCGTGGAAAGAGACCCAGTACTTC
>TRBD1|.|TRBV4-2|TRBJ2-7
CASSQGDRDYEQYF
TGTGCCAGCAGCCAAGGGGACAGGGACTACGAGCAGTACTTC
>.|.|TRBV5-1|TRBJ2-2
CASSLGASTATGELFF
TGCGCCAGCAGCTTGGGAGCTTCGACCGCCACCGGGGAGCTGTTTTTT
>.|.|TRBV2|TRBJ1-6
CASLSDPVLRNSPLHF
TGTGCCAGCCTGAGTGACCCGGTCCTCCGTAATTCACCCCTCCACTTT
>.|.|TRBV6-1|TRBJ2-6
CASTRQLSSGANVLTF
TGTGCCAGCACTCGACAGCTCAGCTCTGGGGCCAACGTCCTGACTTTC
>.|.|TRBV29-1|TRBJ2-3
CSVGSSTADTQYF
TGCAGCGTTGGGTCCAGCACAGCAGATACGCAGTATTTT